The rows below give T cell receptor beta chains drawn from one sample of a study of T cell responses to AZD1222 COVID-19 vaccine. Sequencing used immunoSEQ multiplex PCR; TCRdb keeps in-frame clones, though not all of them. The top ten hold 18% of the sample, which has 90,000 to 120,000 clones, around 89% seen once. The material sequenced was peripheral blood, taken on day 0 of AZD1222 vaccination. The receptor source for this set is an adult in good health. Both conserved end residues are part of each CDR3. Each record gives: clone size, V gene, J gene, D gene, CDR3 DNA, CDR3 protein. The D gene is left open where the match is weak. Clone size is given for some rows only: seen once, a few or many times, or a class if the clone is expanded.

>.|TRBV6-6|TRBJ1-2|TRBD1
TGTGCCAGCAGTTACTCAGGAGGGACAGGGGAGGGAGGCTACACCTTC
CASSYSGGTGEGGYTF
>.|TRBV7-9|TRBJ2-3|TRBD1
TGTGCCAGCATCAGGGGGACAGGGTCTAGCACAGATACGCAGTATTTT
CASIRGTGSSTDTQYF
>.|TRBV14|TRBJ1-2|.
TGTGCCAGCAGCCAAGGTTGGGAATCGACCGTTTATGGCTACACCTTC
CASSQGWESTVYGYTF
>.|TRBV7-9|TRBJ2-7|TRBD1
TGTGCCAGCAGCCAAGGGACAGGAGTCGTCGAGCAGTACTTC
CASSQGTGVVEQYF
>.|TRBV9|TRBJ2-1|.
TGTGCCAGCAGCGTAGGGACTACGCAATACAATGAGCAGTTCTTC
CASSVGTTQYNEQFF
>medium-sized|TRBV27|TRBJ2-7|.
TGTGCCAGCAGTACAAGCACAGGGCGTACCTACGAGCAGTACTTC
CASSTSTGRTYEQYF
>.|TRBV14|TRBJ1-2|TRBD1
TGTGCCAGCAGCGACAGGGGGTCCTATGGCTACACCTTC
CASSDRGSYGYTF
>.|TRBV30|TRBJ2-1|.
TGTGCCTGGAGTCGCTGGTTGGGTGAGCAGTTCTTC
CAWSRWLGEQFF
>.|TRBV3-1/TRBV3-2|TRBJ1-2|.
TGTGCCAGCAGCCATGAAGCGGGGTATGGCTACACCTTC
CASSHEAGYGYTF
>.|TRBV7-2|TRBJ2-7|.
TGTGCCAGCAGCTTAGTGGCTAGCACGGGCGAGCAGTACTTC
CASSLVASTGEQYF
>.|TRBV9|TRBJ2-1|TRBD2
TGTGCCAGCAGCGCCCGGGACTATAGTGAGAATGAGCAGTTCTTC
CASSARDYSENEQFF
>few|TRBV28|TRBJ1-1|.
TGTGCCAGCAGTTTAATGAACACTGAAGCTTTCTTT
CASSLMNTEAFF
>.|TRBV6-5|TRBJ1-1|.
TGTGCCACCTGGCAGGGTACTGAAGCTTTCTTT
CATWQGTEAFF
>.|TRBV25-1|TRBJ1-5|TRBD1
TGTGCCAGCAGCGCCGGGACAGGGGGAATAAATCAGCCCCAGCATTTT
CASSAGTGGINQPQHF
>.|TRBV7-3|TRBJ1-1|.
TGTGCCAGCAGCGAAATCCCCGGGTTCGGTGAAGCTTTCTTT
CASSEIPGFGEAFF
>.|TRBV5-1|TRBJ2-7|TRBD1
TGCGCCAGCAAGCCCTCAAGGGGGCCGTACGAGCAGTACTTC
CASKPSRGPYEQYF
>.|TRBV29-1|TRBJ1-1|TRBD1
TGCAGCGTCCCCCGGGACAGGGCACCCACTGAAGCTTTCTTT
CSVPRDRAPTEAFF
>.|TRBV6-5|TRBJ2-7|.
TGTGCCAGCAGTTACTCCGGCAGCTATAACTCCTACGAGCAGTACTTC
CASSYSGSYNSYEQYF
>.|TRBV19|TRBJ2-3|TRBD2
TGTGCCAGTAGTACCCGGACTAGTGGAACAGATACGCAGTATTTT
CASSTRTSGTDTQYF
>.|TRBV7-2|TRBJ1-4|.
TGTGCCAGCAGTACTCGCACTAATGAAAAACTGTTTTTT
CASSTRTNEKLFF
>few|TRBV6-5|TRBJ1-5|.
TGTGCCAGCAAGGGGGAGCTCCATCAGCCCCAGCATTTT
CASKGELHQPQHF
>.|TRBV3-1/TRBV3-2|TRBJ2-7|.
TGTGCCAGCAGTTTTGGCGGGGCCTACGAGCAGTACTTC
CASSFGGAYEQYF
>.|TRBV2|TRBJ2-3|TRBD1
TGTGCCAGCAGCGACTGGGGACAGACAGATACGCAGTATTTT
CASSDWGQTDTQYF
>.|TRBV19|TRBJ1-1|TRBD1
TGTGCCAGTAGTATGTGGGCAACCGGGACAGGGGAAGCTTTCTTT
CASSMWATGTGEAFF
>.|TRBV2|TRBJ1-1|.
TGTGCCAGCAGTGTAGGGGGTTTGGAGAACACTGAAGCTTTCTTT
CASSVGGLENTEAFF
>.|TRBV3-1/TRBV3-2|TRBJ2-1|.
TGTGCCAGCAGCCCCGGGATAGTGGGCCGCAATGAGCAGTTCTTC
CASSPGIVGRNEQFF
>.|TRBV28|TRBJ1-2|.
TGTGCCAGCAGTTCGCCCAGAAACTATGGCTACACCTTC
CASSSPRNYGYTF
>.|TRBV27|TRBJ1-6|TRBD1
TGTGCCACAGGGCCGGGACAGGGTCTCTCCCGTGGAAATTCACCCCTCCACTTT
CATGPGQGLSRGNSPLHF
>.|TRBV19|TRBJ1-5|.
TGTGCCAGCAGCGGACAGCTCAATCAGCCCCAGCATTTT
CASSGQLNQPQHF
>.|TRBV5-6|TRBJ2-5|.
TGTGCCAGCAGCTTCCGAGGGGATTGGGAGACCCAGTACTTC
CASSFRGDWETQYF
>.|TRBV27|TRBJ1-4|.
TGTGCCAGCAGTTTAGGGGCAAGGATTGACGCCAATGAAAAACTGTTTTTT
CASSLGARIDANEKLFF
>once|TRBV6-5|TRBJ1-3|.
TGTGCCAGCAGCCCCGGGACGTTCACTGGAAACACCATATATTTT
CASSPGTFTGNTIYF
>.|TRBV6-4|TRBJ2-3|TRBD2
TGTGCCAGCAGTGGAGTAGCGGGGGGCACAGATACGCAGTATTTT
CASSGVAGGTDTQYF
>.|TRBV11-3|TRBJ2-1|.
TGTGCCAGCAGCGCCCCGAGTAGTGGGGGATACAATGAGCAGTTCTTC
CASSAPSSGGYNEQFF
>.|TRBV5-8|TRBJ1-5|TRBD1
TGTGCCAGCAGCTGGGAGACAGGGTGGGGTCAGCCCCAGCATTTT
CASSWETGWGQPQHF
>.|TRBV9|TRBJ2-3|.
TGTGCCAGCAGCTGGGGGGGCCCAGATACGCAGTATTTT
CASSWGGPDTQYF
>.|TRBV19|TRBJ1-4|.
TGTGCCAGTAGGAAACTCGTGGCTAATGAAAAACTGTTTTTT
CASRKLVANEKLFF
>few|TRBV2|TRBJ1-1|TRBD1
TGTGCCAGCTTTGACAGGGGAAGGCTGCGGGCTTTCTTT
CASFDRGRLRAFF
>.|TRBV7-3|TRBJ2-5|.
TGTGCCAGCAGCCCCCAACCGGGACCGCAAGAAGAGACCCAGTACTTC
CASSPQPGPQEETQYF
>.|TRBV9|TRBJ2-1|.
TGTGCCAGCAGCGTAGAGGTGGATCGGAATGAGCAGTTCTTC
CASSVEVDRNEQFF
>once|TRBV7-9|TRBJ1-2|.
TGTGCCAGCAGCTTATTGGTGAGGGTTAACTATGGCTACACCTTC
CASSLLVRVNYGYTF
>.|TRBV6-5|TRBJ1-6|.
TGTGCCAGCAGAGCCCGGGATTCGGGTTCACCCCTCCACTTT
CASRARDSGSPLHF
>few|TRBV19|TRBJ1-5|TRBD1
TGTGCCAGTAGTATACAGGGGGACAATCAGCCCCAGCATTTT
CASSIQGDNQPQHF
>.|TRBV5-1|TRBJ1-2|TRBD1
TGCGCCAGCAGCCGGTCCCCATCTTCCGGGACAGGGCCCCACAACTATGGCTACACCTTC
CASSRSPSSGTGPHNYGYTF
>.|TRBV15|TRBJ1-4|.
TGTGCCACCAGCAGAGCTCCTCCCGTAGTCCTGTTTTTT
CATSRAPPVVLFF
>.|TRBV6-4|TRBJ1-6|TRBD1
TGTGCCAGCAGTGAGTCGGGGACAGTTAATTCACCCCTCCACTTT
CASSESGTVNSPLHF
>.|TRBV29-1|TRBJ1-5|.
TGCAGCGTTGCGTCAGGAAATCAGCCCCAGCATTTT
CSVASGNQPQHF
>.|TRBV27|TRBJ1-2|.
TGTGCCAGCAGTTTATCCCAGACATATGGCTACACCTTC
CASSLSQTYGYTF
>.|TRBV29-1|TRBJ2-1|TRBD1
TGCAGCGTACGACAGGGGATGGGCTCCTACAATGAGCAGTTCTTC
CSVRQGMGSYNEQFF